The clone carrying this T cell receptor (beta chain) was seen only once. No antigen is known for it. The sample belongs to a study of blood T cells in healthy people across ages. Study-level results: Donor CMV infection status was unknown, possibly confounding age-related changes in expanded clonotypes.

Combining a sample-barcoded 5' primer with a J-beta primer mix, a second PCR ran for roughly 7 to 12 cycles. TCRdb analysed the 5' RACE reads with MiXCR anew, one entry per CDR3 protein. The sample includes roughly 830,000 distinct CDR3 sequences, around 68% of them seen just once. Germline V gives CDR1 GTSNPN, CDR2 SVGIG (reference sequence). V shed 4 bases and J shed 1 base, with 13 bases lying between them. The CDR3 sequence is 14 residues long. The sequence was obtained from a young man in good health. J is TRBJ1-1 and V is TRBV30; D remains ambiguous. The sample taken for sequencing was blood. The CDR3 DNA follows: TGTGCCTGGACAATTGGGCAGTGGAACACTGAAGCTTTCTTT. Protein product: CAWTIGQWNTEAFF.